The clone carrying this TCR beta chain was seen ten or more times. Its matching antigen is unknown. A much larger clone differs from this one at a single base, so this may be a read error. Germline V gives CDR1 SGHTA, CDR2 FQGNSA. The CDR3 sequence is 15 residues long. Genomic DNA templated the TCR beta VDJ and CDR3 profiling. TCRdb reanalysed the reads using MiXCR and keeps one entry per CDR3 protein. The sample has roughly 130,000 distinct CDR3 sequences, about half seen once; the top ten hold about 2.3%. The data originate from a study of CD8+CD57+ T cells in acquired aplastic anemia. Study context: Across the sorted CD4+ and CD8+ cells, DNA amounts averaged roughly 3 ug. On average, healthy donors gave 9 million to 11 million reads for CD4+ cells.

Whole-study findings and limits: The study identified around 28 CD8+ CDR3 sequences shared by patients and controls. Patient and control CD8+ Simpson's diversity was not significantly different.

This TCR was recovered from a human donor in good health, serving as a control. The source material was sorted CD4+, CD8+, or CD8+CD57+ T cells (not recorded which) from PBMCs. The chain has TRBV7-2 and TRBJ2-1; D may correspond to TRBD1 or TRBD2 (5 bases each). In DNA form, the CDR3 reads TGTGCCGGCAGCTGGTCCGGGGCAATAAACAATGAGCAGTTCTTC. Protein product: CAGSWSGAINNEQFF.